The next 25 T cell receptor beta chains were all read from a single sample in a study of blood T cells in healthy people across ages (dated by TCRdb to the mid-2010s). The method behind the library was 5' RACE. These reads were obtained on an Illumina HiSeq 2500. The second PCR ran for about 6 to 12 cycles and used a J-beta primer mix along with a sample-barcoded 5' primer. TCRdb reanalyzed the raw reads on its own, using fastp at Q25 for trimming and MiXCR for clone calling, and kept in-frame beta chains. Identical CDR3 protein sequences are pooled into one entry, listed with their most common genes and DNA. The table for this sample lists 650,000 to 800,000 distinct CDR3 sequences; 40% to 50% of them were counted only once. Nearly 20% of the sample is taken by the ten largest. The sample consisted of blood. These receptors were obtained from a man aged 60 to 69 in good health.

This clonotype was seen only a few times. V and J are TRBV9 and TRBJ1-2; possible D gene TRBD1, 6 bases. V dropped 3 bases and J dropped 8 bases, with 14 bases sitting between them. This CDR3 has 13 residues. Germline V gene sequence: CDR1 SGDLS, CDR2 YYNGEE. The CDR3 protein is CASSEGTSSGYTF. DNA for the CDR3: TGTGCCAGCAGCGAGGGGACAAGCTCCGGCTACACCTTC.

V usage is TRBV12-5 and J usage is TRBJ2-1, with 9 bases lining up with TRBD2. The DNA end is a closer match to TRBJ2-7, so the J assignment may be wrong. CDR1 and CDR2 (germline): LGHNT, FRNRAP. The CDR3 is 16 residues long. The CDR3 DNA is TGTGCTAGTGGTTCCGTACTAGCGGGCTCCTACAATGAGCAGTACTTC. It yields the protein CASGSVLAGSYNEQYF.

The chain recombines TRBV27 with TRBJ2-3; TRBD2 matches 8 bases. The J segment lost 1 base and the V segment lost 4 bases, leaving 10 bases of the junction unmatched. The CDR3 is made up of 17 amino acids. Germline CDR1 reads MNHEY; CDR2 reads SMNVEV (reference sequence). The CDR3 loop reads CASSSWTSPRGTDTQYF. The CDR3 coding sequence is TGTGCCAGCAGTTCCTGGACTAGCCCTCGTGGCACAGATACGCAGTATTTT.

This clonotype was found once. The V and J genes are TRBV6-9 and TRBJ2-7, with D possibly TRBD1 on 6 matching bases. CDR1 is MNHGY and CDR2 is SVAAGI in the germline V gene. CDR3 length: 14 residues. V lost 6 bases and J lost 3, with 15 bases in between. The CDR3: CASRARGKGYEQYF. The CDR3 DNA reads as TGTGCCAGCAGAGCCAGGGGTAAGGGCTACGAGCAGTACTTC.

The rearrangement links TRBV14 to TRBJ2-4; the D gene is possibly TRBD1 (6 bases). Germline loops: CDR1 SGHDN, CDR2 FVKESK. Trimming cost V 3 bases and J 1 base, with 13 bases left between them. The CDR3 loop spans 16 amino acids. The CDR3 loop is CASSQKGDWAKNIQYF. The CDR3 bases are TGTGCCAGCAGCCAGAAGGGGGATTGGGCCAAAAACATTCAGTACTTC.

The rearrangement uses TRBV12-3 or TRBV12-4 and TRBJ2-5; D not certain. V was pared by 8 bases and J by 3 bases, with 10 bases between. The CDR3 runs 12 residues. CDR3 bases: TGTGCCAGCGGAATCGCTAAAGAGACCCAGTACTTC. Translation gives CASGIAKETQYF.

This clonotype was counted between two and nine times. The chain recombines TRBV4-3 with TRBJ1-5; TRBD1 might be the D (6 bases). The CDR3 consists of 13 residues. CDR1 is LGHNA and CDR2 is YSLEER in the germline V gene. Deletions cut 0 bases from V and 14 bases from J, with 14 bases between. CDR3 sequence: CASSQDLGQLKHF. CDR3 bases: TGCGCCAGCAGCCAAGATTTGGGACAACTTAAGCATTTT.

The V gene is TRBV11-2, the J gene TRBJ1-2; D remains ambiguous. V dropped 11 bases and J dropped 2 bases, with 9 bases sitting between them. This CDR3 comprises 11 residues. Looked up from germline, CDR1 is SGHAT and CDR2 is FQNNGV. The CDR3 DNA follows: TGTGCCGAGTCGACCAACTATGGCTACACCTTC. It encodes CAESTNYGYTF.

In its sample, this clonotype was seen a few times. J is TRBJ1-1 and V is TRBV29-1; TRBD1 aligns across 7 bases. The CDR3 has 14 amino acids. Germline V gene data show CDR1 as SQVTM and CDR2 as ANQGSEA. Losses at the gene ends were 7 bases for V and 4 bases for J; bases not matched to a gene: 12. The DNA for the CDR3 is TGCAGCGCCACTACGACAGGGTCGGGCACTGAAGCTTTCTTT. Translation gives CSATTTGSGTEAFF. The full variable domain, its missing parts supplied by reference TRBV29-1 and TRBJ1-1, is SAVISQKPSRDICQRGTSLTIQCQVDSQVTMMFWYRQQPGQSLTLIATANQGSEATYESGFVIDKFPISRPNLTFSTLTVSNMSPEDSSIYLCSATTTGSGTEAFFGQGTRLTVV.

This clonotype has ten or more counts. The CDR3 coding sequence is TGCGCCAGCAGCTTGACCAGCGGGGCAGATACGCAGTATTTT. Its translation: CASSLTSGADTQYF. The chain has TRBV5-1 and TRBJ2-3, with TRBD2 matching 7 bases. CDR3 length equals 14 residues. The germline V gene encodes CDR1 SGHRS and CDR2 YFSETQ. The V segment lost 1 base and the J segment 4 bases; nucleotides outside the gene matches: 3.

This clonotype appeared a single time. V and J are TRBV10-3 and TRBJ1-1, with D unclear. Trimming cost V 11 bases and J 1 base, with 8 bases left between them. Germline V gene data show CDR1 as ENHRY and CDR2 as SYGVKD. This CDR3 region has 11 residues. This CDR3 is CASGANTEAFF. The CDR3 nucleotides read TGTGCCTCGGGAGCGAACACTGAAGCTTTCTTT.

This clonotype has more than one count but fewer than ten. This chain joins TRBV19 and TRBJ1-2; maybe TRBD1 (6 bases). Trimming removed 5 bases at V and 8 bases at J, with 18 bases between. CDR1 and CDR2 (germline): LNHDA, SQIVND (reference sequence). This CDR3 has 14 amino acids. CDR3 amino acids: CASSPWDSGEGYTF. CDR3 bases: TGTGCCAGTAGTCCTTGGGATTCAGGGGAAGGCTACACCTTC.

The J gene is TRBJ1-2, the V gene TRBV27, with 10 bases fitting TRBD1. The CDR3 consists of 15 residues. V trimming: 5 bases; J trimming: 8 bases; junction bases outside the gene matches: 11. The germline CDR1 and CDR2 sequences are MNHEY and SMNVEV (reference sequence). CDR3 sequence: CASSPNLGTGEGYTF. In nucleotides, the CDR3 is TGTGCCAGCAGTCCGAACCTTGGGACAGGGGAAGGCTACACCTTC.

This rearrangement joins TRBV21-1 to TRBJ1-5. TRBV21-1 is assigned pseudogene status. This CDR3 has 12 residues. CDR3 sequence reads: CASKVEGWSQHF. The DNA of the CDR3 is TGTGCCAGCAAAGTTGAGGGCTGGTCCCAGCATTTT.

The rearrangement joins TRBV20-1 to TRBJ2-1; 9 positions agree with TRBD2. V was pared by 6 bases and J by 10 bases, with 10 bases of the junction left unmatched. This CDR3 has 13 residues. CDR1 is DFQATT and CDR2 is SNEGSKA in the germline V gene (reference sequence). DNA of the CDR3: TGCAGTGCCGGCGGGGGGGCCGAGGTGGAGCAGTTCTTC. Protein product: CSAGGGAEVEQFF.

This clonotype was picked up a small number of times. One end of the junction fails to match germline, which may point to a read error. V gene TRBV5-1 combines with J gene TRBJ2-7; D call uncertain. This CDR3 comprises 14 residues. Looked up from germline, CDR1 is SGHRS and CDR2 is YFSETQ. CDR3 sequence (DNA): TGCGCTAGCAGCGTGGCTACAGCAGCCTACGAGCAGTACTTC. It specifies CASSVATAAYEQYF.

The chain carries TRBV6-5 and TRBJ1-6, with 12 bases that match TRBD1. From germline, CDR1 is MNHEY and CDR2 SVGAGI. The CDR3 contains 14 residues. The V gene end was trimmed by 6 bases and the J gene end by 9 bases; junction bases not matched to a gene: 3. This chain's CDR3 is CASSRGQGASPLHF. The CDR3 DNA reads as TGTGCCAGCAGCCGGGGACAGGGGGCTTCACCCCTCCACTTT.

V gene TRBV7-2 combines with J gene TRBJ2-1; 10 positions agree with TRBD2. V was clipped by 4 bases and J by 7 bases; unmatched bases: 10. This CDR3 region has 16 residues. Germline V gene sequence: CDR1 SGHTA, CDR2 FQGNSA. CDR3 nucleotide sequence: TGTGCCAGCAGCTCGCGCAGCGGGGGGGCTTCAAATGAGCAGTTCTTC. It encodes CASSSRSGGASNEQFF.

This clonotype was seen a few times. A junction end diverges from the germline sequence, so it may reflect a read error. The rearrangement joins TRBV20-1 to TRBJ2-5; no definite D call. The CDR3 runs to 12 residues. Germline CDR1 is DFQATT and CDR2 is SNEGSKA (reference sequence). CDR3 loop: CSASGFQGTQYF. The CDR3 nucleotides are TGCAGTGCTAGTGGCTTTCAAGGGACCCAGTACTTC.

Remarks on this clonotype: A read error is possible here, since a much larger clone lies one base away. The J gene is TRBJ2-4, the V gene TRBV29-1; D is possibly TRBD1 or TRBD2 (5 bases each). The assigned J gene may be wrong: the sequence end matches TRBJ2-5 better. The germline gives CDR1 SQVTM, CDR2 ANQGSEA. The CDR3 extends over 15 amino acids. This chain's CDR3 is CSVIPGTAYQETQYF. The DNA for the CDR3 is TGCAGCGTAATCCCCGGGACCGCGTACCAAGAGACCCAGTACTTC.

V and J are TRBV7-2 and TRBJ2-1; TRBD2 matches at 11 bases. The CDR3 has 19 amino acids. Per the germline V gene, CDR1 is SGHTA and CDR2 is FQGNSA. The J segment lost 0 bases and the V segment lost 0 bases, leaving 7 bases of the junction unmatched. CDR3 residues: CASSLARLAGFSSYNEQFF. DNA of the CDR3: TGTGCCAGCAGCTTAGCTAGACTAGCGGGGTTTAGCTCCTACAATGAGCAGTTCTTC.

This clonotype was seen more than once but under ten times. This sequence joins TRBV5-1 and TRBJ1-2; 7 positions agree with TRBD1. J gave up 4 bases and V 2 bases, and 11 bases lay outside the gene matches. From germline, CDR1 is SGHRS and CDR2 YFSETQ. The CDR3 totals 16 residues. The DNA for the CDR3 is TGCGCCAGCAGCTTTGAAGCAGGGGGTAATATCTATGGCTACACCTTC. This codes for CASSFEAGGNIYGYTF.

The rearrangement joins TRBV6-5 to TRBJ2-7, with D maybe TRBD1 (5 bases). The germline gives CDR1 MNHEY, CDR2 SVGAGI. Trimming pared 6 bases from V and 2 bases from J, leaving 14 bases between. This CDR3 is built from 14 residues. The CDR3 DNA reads TGTGCCAGCAGGGAAGGGGTTTCCGCCTACGAGCAGTACTTC. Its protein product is CASREGVSAYEQYF.

CDR3 nucleotides: TGTGCCAGCATGGCGGGGGGAATAAACATTCAGTACTTC. Amino acids: CASMAGGINIQYF. The genes are TRBV12-3 or TRBV12-4 and TRBJ2-4; 8 bases are a match to TRBD2. Trimming cost V 7 bases and J 6 bases; bases outside gene matches: 5. The CDR3 runs to 13 residues.

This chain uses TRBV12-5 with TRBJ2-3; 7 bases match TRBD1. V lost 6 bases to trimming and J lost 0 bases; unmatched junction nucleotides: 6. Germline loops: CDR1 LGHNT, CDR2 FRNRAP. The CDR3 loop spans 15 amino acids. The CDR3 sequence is CASGRGQGSTDTQYF. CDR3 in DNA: TGTGCTAGTGGAAGGGGGCAGGGGAGCACAGATACGCAGTATTTT.